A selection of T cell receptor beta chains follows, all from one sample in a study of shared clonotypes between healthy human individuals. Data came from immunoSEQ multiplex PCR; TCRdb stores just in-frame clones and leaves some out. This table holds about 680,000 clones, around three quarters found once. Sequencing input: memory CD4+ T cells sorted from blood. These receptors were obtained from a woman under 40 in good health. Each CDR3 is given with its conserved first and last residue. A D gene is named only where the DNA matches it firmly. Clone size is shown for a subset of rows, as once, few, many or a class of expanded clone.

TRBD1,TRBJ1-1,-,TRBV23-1,CASSQSLFGQGAFVSGTEAFF,TGCGCCAGCAGTCAATCGCTATTTGGGCAGGGGGCTTTTGTGTCGGGCACTGAAGCTTTCTTT
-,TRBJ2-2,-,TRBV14,CASSPGTLTGELFF,TGTGCCAGCAGCCCCGGGACACTTACCGGGGAGCTGTTTTTT
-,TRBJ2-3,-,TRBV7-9,CASSSQAPSYDTQYF,TGTGCCAGCAGCTCCCAAGCCCCTAGCTACGATACGCAGTATTTT
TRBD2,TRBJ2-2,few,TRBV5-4,CASTSGGRWNTGELFF,TGTGCCAGCACCTCGGGAGGGAGGTGGAACACCGGGGAGCTGTTTTTT
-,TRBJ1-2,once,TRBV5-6,CASSLNGNYGYTF,TGTGCCAGCAGCTTAAACGGCAACTATGGCTACACCTTC
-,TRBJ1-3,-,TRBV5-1,CASSSARGSGNTIYF,TGCGCCAGCAGCTCAGCGAGAGGAAGTGGAAACACCATATATTTT
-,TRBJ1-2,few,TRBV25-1,CASSPTTGLNYGYTF,TGTGCCAGCAGTCCCACCACAGGGCTTAACTATGGCTACACCTTC
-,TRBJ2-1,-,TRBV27,CASSNHGLSSYNEQFF,TGTGCCAGCAGCAACCACGGCTTGAGCTCCTACAATGAGCAGTTCTTC
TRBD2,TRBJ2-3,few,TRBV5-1,CASSLDGSSGGTLDTQYF,TGCGCCAGCAGCTTGGACGGCAGTAGCGGGGGTACACTGGATACGCAGTATTTT
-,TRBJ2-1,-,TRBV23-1,CASSQSKGGNEQFF,TGCGCCAGCAGTCAATCGAAGGGGGGGAATGAGCAGTTCTTC
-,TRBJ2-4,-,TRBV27,CASSTQGNIQYF,TGTGCCAGCAGTACTCAGGGTAACATTCAGTACTTC
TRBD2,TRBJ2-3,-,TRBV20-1,CSARGGDTQYF,TGCAGTGCCCGGGGGGGGGATACGCAGTATTTT
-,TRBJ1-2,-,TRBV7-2,CASSLPINRGREGYTF,TGTGCCAGCAGCTTGCCGATAAATCGGGGGCGGGAAGGCTACACCTTC
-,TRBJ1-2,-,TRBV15,CATSRAERRYYGYTF,TGTGCCACCAGCAGAGCAGAGAGGCGATACTATGGCTACACCTTC
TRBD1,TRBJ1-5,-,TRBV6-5,CASSLQGGQPQHF,TGTGCCAGCAGTTTACAGGGGGGTCAGCCCCAGCATTTT
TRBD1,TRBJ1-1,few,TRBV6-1,CASSEATGGYTEAFF,TGTGCCAGCAGTGAAGCTACAGGGGGATACACTGAAGCTTTCTTT
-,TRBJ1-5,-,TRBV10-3,CAIQVYPNQPQHF,TGTGCCATACAAGTTTACCCCAATCAGCCCCAGCATTTT
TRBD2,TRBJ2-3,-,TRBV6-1,CASSEERGGWDTQYF,TGTGCCAGCAGTGAAGAGCGGGGTGGATGGGATACGCAGTATTTT
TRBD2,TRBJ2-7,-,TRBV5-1,CASSYSSGSSSYEQYF,TGCGCCAGCAGCTACTCTAGCGGGAGCAGCTCCTACGAGCAGTACTTC
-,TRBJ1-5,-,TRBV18,CASSPGEDQPQHF,TGTGCCAGCTCACCGGGGGAAGATCAGCCCCAGCATTTT
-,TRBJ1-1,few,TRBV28,CASSLFANTEAFF,TGTGCCAGCAGCCTCTTCGCGAACACTGAAGCTTTCTTT
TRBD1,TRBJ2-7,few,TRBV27,CATKRILRDRAPFQTYEQYF,TGTGCCACCAAACGGATTCTCCGGGACAGGGCACCTTTTCAGACCTACGAGCAGTACTTC
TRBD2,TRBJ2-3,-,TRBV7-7,CASSQAKRGSTDTQYF,TGTGCCAGCAGCCAAGCCAAGCGGGGGAGCACAGATACGCAGTATTTT
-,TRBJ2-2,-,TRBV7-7,CASSLTGNTGELFF,TGTGCCAGCAGCTTAACAGGGAACACCGGGGAGCTGTTTTTT
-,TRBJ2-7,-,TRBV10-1,CASSETRVWAAHEQYF,TGCGCCAGCAGTGAGACCCGGGTCTGGGCGGCCCACGAGCAGTACTTC
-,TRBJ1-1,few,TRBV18,CASSPTPLNTEAFF,TGTGCCAGCTCACCAACACCTTTGAACACTGAAGCTTTCTTT
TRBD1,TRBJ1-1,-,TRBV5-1,CASSTGENTEAFF,TGCGCCAGCAGCACAGGGGAGAACACTGAAGCTTTCTTT
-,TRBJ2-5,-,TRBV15,CATSSFSGSQETQYF,TGTGCCACCAGCAGTTTTAGCGGAAGTCAAGAGACCCAGTACTTC
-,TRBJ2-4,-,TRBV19,CASSPGGNIQYF,TGTGCCAGTAGCCCCGGGGGAAACATTCAGTACTTC
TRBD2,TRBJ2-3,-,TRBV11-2,CASSPLAGVADTQYF,TGTGCCAGCAGCCCGCTAGCGGGAGTGGCAGATACGCAGTATTTT
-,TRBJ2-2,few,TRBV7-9,CASSPYGSTGELFF,TGTGCCAGCAGTCCCTATGGTAGCACCGGGGAGCTGTTTTTT
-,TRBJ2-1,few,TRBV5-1,CASSLEDSYNEQFF,TGCGCCAGCAGCTTGGAGGACAGCTACAATGAGCAGTTCTTC
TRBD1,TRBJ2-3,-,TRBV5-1,CASSPETGSIADTQYF,TGCGCCAGCAGCCCCGAGACAGGGTCGATAGCGGATACGCAGTATTTT
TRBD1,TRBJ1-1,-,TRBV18,CASSRTGSEAFF,TGTGCCAGCTCCCGGACAGGATCGGAAGCTTTCTTT
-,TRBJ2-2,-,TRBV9,CASSVGGLMNTGELFF,TGTGCCAGCAGCGTAGGAGGGCTGATGAACACCGGGGAGCTGTTTTTT
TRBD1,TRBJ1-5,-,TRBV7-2,CASSFVTGSNQPQHF,TGTGCCAGCAGCTTCGTGACAGGGAGCAATCAGCCCCAGCATTTT
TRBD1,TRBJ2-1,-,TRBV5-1,CASSLMTGGSLGGHEQFF,TGCGCCAGCAGCTTGATGACAGGGGGCTCCCTAGGGGGGCATGAGCAGTTCTTC
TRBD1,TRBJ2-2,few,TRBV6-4,CASRTGTGNTGELFF,TGTGCCAGCAGAACCGGGACAGGGAACACCGGGGAGCTGTTTTTT
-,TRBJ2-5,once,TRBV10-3,CAIRGDGQETQYF,TGTGCCATCAGGGGGGACGGCCAAGAGACCCAGTACTTC
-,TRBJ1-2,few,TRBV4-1,CASSQDDRQRGYTF,TGCGCCAGCAGCCAAGATGATAGGCAGCGCGGCTACACCTTC
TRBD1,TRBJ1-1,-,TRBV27,CASSPRRQGLNTEAFF,TGTGCCAGCAGTCCGCGGAGACAGGGGCTAAACACTGAAGCTTTCTTT
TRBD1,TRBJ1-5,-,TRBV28,CASRPPGDRANQPQHF,TGTGCCAGCAGGCCGCCTGGAGACAGGGCCAATCAGCCCCAGCATTTT
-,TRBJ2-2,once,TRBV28,CASSGLAWAGELFF,TGTGCCAGCAGTGGGCTAGCGTGGGCCGGGGAGCTGTTTTTT
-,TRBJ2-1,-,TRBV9,CASSAAVLNEQFF,TGTGCCAGCAGCGCGGCGGTTCTCAATGAGCAGTTCTTC
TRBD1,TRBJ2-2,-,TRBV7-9,CASSLGDRVTGELFF,TGTGCCAGCAGCTTAGGGGACAGGGTCACCGGGGAGCTGTTTTTT
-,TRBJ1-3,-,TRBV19,CASRPTGSGNTIYF,TGTGCCAGTAGGCCCACTGGCTCTGGAAACACCATATATTTT
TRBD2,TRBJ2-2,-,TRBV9,CASSVVTSGRTGELFF,TGTGCCAGCAGCGTAGTGACTAGCGGGAGGACCGGGGAGCTGTTTTTT
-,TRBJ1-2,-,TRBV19,CASSALGQTYGYTF,TGTGCCAGTAGTGCACTCGGACAAACCTATGGCTACACCTTC
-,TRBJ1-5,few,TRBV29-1,CSVEGWAYSNQPQHF,TGCAGCGTTGAAGGCTGGGCCTATAGCAATCAGCCCCAGCATTTT
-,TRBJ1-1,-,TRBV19,CASSIGQGNMAFF,TGTGCCAGTAGTATAGGTCAAGGGAATATGGCTTTCTTT
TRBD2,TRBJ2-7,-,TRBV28,CATGLAALEQYF,TGTGCCACGGGACTAGCGGCCCTAGAGCAGTACTTC